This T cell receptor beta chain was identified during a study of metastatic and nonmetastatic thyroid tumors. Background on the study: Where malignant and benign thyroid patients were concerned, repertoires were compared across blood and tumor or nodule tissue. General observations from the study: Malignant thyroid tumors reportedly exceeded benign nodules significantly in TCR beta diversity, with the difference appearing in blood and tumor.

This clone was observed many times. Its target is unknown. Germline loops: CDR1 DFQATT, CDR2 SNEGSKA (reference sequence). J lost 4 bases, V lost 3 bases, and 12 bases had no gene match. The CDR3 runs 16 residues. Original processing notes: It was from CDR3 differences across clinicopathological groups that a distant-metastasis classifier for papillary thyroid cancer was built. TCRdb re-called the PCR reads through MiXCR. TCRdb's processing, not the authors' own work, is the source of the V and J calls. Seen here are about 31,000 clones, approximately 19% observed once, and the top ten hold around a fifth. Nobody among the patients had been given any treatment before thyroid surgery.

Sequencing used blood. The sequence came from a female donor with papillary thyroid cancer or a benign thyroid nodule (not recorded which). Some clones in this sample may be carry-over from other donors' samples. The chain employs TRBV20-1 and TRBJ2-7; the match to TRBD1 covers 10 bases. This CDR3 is CSASLSSDRGLYEQYF. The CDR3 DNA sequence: TGCAGTGCTAGTTTAAGTTCGGACAGGGGGTTGTACGAGCAGTACTTC.